These T cell receptor beta chains were read from a single sample in a study of Graves' ophthalmopathy and Graves' hyperthyroidism. TCRdb redid the calling of the multiplex PCR reads with MiXCR, one entry per CDR3 protein. This sample has about 400,000 distinct CDR3 sequences, with about 16% found just once. The sample was peripheral blood. Receptor source: a woman in her late teens or twenties with Graves' ophthalmopathy. CDR3s include the opening cysteine and the closing phenylalanine or tryptophan. Each record gives: V gene, D gene, clone size, J gene, CDR3 protein, CDR3 DNA. The D gene is left open where the match is weak. The size of a clone is reported for some rows only, either as once, few or many, or as a class for expanded clones.

>TRBV4-1|TRBD1|many|TRBJ2-7
CASSQDSGDRPSYEQYF
TGCGCCAGCAGCCAAGACTCTGGGGACAGACCCTCCTACGAGCAGTACTTC
>TRBV12-3/TRBV12-4|TRBD1|many|TRBJ2-5
CASTRTGDQETQYF
TGTGCCAGCACTCGCACAGGGGACCAAGAGACCCAGTACTTC
>TRBV28|.|many|TRBJ2-7
CASSSPDLSYEQYF
TGTGCCAGCAGTTCACCGGACCTCTCCTACGAGCAGTACTTC
>TRBV20-1|TRBD1|many|TRBJ2-5
CSAPGTGETQYF
TGCAGTGCGCCCGGGACAGGGGAGACCCAGTACTTC
>TRBV7-8|.|many|TRBJ2-7
CASSSGMDTLYEQYF
TGTGCCAGCAGCTCCGGCATGGACACCCTCTACGAGCAGTACTTC
>TRBV6-2/TRBV6-3|.|many|TRBJ2-7
CATHRGPEQYF
TGTGCCACGCACCGGGGGCCCGAGCAGTACTTC
>TRBV6-2/TRBV6-3|TRBD1|many|TRBJ2-7
CASSYQPGQASYEQYF
TGTGCCAGCAGCTATCAACCGGGACAGGCCTCCTACGAGCAGTACTTC
>TRBV6-1|TRBD1|.|TRBJ2-7
CASSDRGLSEQYF
TGTGCCAGCTCGGACAGGGGATTAAGCGAGCAGTACTTC
>TRBV28|.|.|TRBJ1-2
CASSSAGLGYGYTF
TGTGCCAGCAGTTCGGCAGGGTTGGGGTATGGCTACACCTTC
>TRBV28|.|.|TRBJ1-1
CASRPPPPNTEAFF
TGTGCCAGCAGGCCGCCGCCCCCGAACACTGAAGCTTTCTTT
>TRBV6-2/TRBV6-3|.|many|TRBJ2-7
CACQDRGLSYEQYF
TGTGCCTGCCAAGACAGGGGACTATCCTACGAGCAGTACTTC
>TRBV2|TRBD2|once|TRBJ2-5
CASSEVAGGETQYF
TGTGCCAGCAGTGAAGTAGCGGGGGGAGAGACCCAGTACTTC
>TRBV28|.|many|TRBJ1-6
CASSSTPRGGAIHSPLHF
TGTGCCAGCAGTTCGACACCCCGTGGAGGGGCGATACATTCACCCCTCCACTTT
>TRBV19|.|.|TRBJ2-2
CASSEGGTVKNTGELFF
TGTGCCAGTTCCGAGGGAGGAACAGTGAAGAACACCGGGGAGCTGTTTTTT
>TRBV12-3/TRBV12-4|.|.|TRBJ2-5
CASSMYQETQYF
TGTGCCAGCAGTATGTACCAAGAGACCCAGTACTTC
>TRBV7-2|.|many|TRBJ1-6
CASSRPGGRDPPLHF
TGTGCCAGCAGCCGTCCGGGAGGGAGGGATCCACCCCTCCACTTT
>TRBV27|.|.|TRBJ2-7
CASKTRYEQYF
TGTGCCAGCAAGACACGGTACGAGCAGTACTTC